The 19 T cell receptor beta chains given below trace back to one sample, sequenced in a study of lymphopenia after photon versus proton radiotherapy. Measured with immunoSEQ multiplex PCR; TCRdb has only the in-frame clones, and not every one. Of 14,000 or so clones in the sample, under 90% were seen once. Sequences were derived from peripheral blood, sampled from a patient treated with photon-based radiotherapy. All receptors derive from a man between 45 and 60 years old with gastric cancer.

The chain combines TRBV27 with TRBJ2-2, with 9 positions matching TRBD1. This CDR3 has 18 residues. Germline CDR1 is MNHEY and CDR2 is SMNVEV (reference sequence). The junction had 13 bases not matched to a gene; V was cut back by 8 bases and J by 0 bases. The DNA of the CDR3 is TGTGCCAGCTCAAGAGGACAGGGGTTAGGGCCGAACACCGGGGAGCTGTTTTTT. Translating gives CASSRGQGLGPNTGELFF.

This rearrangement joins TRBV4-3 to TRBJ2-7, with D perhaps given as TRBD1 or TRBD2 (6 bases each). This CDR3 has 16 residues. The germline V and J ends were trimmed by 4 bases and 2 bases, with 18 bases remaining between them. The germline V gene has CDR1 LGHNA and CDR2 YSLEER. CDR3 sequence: CASSRAARGGTYEQYF. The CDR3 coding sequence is TGCGCCAGCAGCCGCGCCGCCAGGGGAGGAACCTACGAGCAGTACTTC.

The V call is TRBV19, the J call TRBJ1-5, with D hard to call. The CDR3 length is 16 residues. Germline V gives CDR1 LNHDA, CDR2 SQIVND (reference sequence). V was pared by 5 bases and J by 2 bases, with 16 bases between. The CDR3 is CASSPSPAGGNQPQHF. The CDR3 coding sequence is TGTGCCAGTAGTCCCTCACCGGCGGGTGGCAATCAGCCCCAGCATTTT.

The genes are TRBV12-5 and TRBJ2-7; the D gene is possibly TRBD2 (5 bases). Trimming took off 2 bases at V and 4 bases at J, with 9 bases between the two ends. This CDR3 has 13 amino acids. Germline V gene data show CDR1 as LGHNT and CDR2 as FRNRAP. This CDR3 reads CASGLPRGYEQYF. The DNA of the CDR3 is TGTGCTAGTGGTTTGCCTCGGGGTTACGAGCAGTACTTC.

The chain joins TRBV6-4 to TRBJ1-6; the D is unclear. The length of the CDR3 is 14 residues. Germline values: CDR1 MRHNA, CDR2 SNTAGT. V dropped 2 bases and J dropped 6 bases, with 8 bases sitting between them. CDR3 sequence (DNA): TGTGCCAGCAGTGACGGAGTCCTTAATTCACCCCTCCACTTT. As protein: CASSDGVLNSPLHF.

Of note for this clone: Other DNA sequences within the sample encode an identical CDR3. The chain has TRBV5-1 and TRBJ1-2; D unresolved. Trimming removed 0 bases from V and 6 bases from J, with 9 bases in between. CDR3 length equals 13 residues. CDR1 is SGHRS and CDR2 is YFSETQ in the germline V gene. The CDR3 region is CASSLAGTDGYTF. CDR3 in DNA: TGCGCCAGCAGCTTGGCAGGCACCGATGGCTACACCTTC.

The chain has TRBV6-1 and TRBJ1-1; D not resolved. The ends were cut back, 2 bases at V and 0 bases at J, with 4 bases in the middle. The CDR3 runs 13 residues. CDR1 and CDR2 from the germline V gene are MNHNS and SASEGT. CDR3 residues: CASSEILNTEAFF. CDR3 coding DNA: TGTGCCAGCAGTGAAATTTTGAACACTGAAGCTTTCTTT.

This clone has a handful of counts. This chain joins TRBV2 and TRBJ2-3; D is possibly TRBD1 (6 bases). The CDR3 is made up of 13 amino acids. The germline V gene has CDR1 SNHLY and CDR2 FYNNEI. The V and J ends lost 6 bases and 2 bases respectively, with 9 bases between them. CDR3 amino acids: CASRDRFTDTQYF. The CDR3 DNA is TGTGCCAGCAGAGACAGGTTCACAGATACGCAGTATTTT.

As DNA, the CDR3 is TGTGCCAGCAGCGTCTACACCGGGGAGCTGTTTTTT. This codes for CASSVYTGELFF. V and J are TRBV9 and TRBJ2-2; D is undetermined. This CDR3 is built from 12 residues. The V gene's germline CDR1 is SGDLS and CDR2 YYNGEE. V shed 2 bases and J shed 3 bases, with 2 bases lying between them.

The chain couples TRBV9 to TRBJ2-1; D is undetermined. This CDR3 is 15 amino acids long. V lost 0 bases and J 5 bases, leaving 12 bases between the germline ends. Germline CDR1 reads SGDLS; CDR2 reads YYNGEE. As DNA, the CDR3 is TGTGCCAGCAGCGTAGACGGGCTATCAAACAATGAGCAGTTCTTC. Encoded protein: CASSVDGLSNNEQFF.

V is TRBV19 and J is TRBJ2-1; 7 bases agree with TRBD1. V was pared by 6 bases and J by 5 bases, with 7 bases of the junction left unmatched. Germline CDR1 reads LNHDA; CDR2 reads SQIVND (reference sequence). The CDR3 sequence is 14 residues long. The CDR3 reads CASRTGSVNNEQFF. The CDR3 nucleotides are TGTGCCAGTAGGACAGGGTCCGTGAACAATGAGCAGTTCTTC.

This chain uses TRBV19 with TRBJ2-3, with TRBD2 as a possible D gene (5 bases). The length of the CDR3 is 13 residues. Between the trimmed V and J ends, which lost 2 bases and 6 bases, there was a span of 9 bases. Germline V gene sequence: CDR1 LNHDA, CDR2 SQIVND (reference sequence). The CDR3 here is CASSIFLADTQYF. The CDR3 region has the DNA TGTGCCAGTAGTATATTTCTAGCTGATACGCAGTATTTT.

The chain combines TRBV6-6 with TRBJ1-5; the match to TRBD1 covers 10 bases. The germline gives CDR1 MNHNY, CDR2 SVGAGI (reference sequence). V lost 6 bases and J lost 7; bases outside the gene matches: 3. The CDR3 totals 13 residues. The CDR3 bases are TGTGCCAGCAGCAGACAGGGGGCCCAGCCCCAGCATTTT. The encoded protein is CASSRQGAQPQHF.

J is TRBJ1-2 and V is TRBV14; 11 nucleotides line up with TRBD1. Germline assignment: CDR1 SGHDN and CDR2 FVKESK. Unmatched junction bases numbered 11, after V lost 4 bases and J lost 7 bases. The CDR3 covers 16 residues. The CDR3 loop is CASSRRGQGGFGGYTF. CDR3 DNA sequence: TGTGCCAGCAGCCGGAGGGGACAGGGGGGTTTCGGTGGCTACACCTTC.

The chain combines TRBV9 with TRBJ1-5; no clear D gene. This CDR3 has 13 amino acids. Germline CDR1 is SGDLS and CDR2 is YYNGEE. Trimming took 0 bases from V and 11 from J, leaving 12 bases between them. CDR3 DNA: TGTGCCAGCAGCGTAGCTCTGGGGTCGTCCCAGCATTTT. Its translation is CASSVALGSSQHF.

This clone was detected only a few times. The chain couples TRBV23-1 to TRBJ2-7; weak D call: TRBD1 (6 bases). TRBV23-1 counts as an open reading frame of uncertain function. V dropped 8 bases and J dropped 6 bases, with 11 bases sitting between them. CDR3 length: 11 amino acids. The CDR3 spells CASGTGPEQYV. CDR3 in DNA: TGCGCCAGCGGAACAGGGCCCGAGCAGTACGTC.

As DNA, the CDR3 is TGTGCCAGCAGCCACCCCGGAGCGCGGGGGGCCTACGAGCAGTACTTC. Protein: CASSHPGARGAYEQYF. V is TRBV5-2 and J is TRBJ2-7; the table gives TRBD2 as D, unverified against the DNA. TRBV5-2 is a pseudogene. CDR3 size: 16 residues.

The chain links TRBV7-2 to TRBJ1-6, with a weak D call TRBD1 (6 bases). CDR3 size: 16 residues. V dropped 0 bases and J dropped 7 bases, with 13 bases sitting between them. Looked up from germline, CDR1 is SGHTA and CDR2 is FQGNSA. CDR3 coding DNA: TGTGCCAGCAGCTTAGCGGCAGGGGCCGGGAATTCACCCCTCCACTTT. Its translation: CASSLAAGAGNSPLHF.

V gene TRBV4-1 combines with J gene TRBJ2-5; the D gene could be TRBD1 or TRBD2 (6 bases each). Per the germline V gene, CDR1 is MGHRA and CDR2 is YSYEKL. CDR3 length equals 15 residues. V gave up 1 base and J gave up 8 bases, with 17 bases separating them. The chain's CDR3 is CASSQGGAIPETQYF. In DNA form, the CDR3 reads TGCGCCAGCAGCCAAGGGGGGGCGATCCCAGAAACCCAGTACTTC.